The 26 T cell receptor beta chains reported below all come from one sample, sequenced in a study of shared clonotypes between healthy human individuals. TCRdb's copy holds only in-frame clones and misses some; the assay was immunoSEQ multiplex PCR. The sample yields over a million clones, approximately 72% seen once. The sample taken for sequencing was memory CD4+ T cells sorted from blood. The subset is: CD45RA-negative fraction. The receptors shown here come from a young man in good health.

The V and J genes are TRBV18 and TRBJ2-1; 7 nucleotides align to TRBD2. From germline, CDR1 is KGHSH and CDR2 LQKENI. The V and J ends lost 6 bases and 7 bases, in that order; junction bases with no gene match: 6. The CDR3 is made up of 13 amino acids. The CDR3 nucleotides read TGTGCCAGCTCTGGCGGGGGTAAAAATGAGCAGTTCTTC. It is translated as CASSGGGKNEQFF.

A remark on this clone: Additional DNA sequences in this sample encode the identical CDR3. This chain connects TRBV18 to TRBJ2-7, with no clear D. CDR3 size: 12 residues. Trimming took 1 base from V and 7 from J, leaving 8 bases between them. CDR1 is KGHSH and CDR2 is LQKENI in the germline V gene. CDR3 protein: CASSPQEGEQYF. The CDR3 nucleotides read TGTGCCAGCTCACCACAGGAAGGGGAGCAGTACTTC.

The chain is built from TRBV18 and TRBJ1-3; D is ambiguous. The CDR3 spans 15 residues. The germline V gene has CDR1 KGHSH and CDR2 LQKENI. The V and J ends lost 5 bases and 1 base respectively, with 12 bases between them. CDR3 coding DNA: TGTGCCAGCTCATCCGGGATCGCATCTGGAAACACCATATATTTT. Amino acids: CASSSGIASGNTIYF.

On this clone itself: The sample holds other DNA sequences that translate to the same CDR3. This chain uses TRBV5-1 with TRBJ2-5; TRBD1 matches 8 bases. The length of the CDR3 is 13 residues. Trimming took 4 bases from V and 4 from J; bases not matched to a gene: 3. CDR1 SGHRS and CDR2 YFSETQ come from the germline V gene. DNA for the CDR3: TGCGCCAGCAGCCCAGGACAGGGAGAGACCCAGTACTTC. It translates to CASSPGQGETQYF.

With respect to this clone: The junction does not match germline at one end; this may be a read error. Other DNA sequences in the same sample also yield this CDR3. The chain has TRBV6-1 and TRBJ2-5; possibly TRBD1 for D (6 bases). This CDR3 comprises 12 residues. Germline V gene data show CDR1 as MNHNS and CDR2 as SASEGT. The CDR3, as DNA: TGCGCCAGCAGTGCCACAGGGGAGACCCAGTACTTC. Translation: CASSATGETQYF.

With respect to this clone: This sample also contains other DNA sequences that code for the same CDR3. The chain is built from TRBV30 and TRBJ2-2; no clear D. CDR1 is GTSNPN and CDR2 is SVGIG in the germline V gene (reference sequence). This CDR3 is built from 13 residues. V was pared by 0 bases and J by 5 bases, with 7 bases between. DNA of the CDR3: TGTGCCTGGAGTGTAAGGGTAACCGGGGAGCTGTTTTTT. This gives the protein CAWSVRVTGELFF.

This clone was seen only once. The chain is built from TRBV12-5 and TRBJ2-1, with D perhaps matching TRBD1 (6 bases). Germline V gene data show CDR1 as LGHNT and CDR2 as FRNRAP. The CDR3 covers 16 residues. Between the trimmed V and J ends, which lost 4 bases and 0 bases, there was a span of 13 bases. CDR3 sequence: CASGSRTASSYNEQFF. CDR3 coding DNA: TGTGCTAGTGGTTCAAGGACAGCGAGCTCCTACAATGAGCAGTTCTTC.

In this sample, this clone turned up once. The rearrangement joins TRBV7-2 to TRBJ2-7; TRBD1 aligns across 8 bases. V lost 1 base, J lost 5 bases, and 7 bases stayed unmatched. The V gene's germline CDR1 is SGHTA and CDR2 FQGNSA. The CDR3 has 15 residues. Here the CDR3 DNA reads TGTGCCAGCAGCTTAGGTAGCAGGGGGCGGAACGAGCAGTACTTC. Protein: CASSLGSRGRNEQYF.

The chain has TRBV2 and TRBJ2-1, with 7 bases fitting TRBD1. CDR3 length: 14 amino acids. The V and J ends lost 4 bases and 3 bases, in that order; junction bases with no gene match: 3. The germline gives CDR1 SNHLY, CDR2 FYNNEI. This chain's CDR3 is CASSGQGNYNEQFF. The CDR3, as DNA: TGTGCCAGCAGTGGACAGGGAAACTACAATGAGCAGTTCTTC.

CDR3 DNA: TGTGCCAGCAGTGAATATAGAAACACCGGGGAGCTGTTTTTT. Its translation: CASSEYRNTGELFF. The V and J genes are TRBV25-1 and TRBJ2-2; D gene uncertain. With 0 bases removed from V and 2 bases from J, the gap between germline ends came to 4 bases. The V gene's germline CDR1 is MGHDK and CDR2 SYGVNS. CDR3 length equals 14 residues.

The rearrangement joins TRBV5-6 to TRBJ1-4; TRBD1 aligns across 7 bases. Germline CDR1 reads SGHDT; CDR2 reads YYEEEE. This CDR3 is 12 amino acids long. V lost 6 bases and J lost 8; bases outside the gene matches: 4. The CDR3 sequence is CASIRQGEKLFF. For the CDR3, the DNA is TGTGCCAGCATCCGACAGGGCGAAAAACTGTTTTTT.

The chain recombines TRBV6-5 with TRBJ2-5; 8 nucleotides align to TRBD2. V shed 5 bases and J 5 bases; nucleotides not matched to a gene: 7. The CDR3 is 14 amino acids. Germline lookup yields CDR1 MNHEY and CDR2 SVGAGI. The CDR3 loop is CASSPSGSGETQYF. The CDR3 DNA sequence: TGTGCCAGCAGTCCAAGCGGGAGCGGTGAGACCCAGTACTTC.

V gene TRBV5-4 combines with J gene TRBJ2-7; possibly TRBD2 for D (5 bases). The CDR3 runs 14 residues. CDR1 and CDR2 from the germline V gene are SGHNT and YYREEE (reference sequence). Trimming left V 4 bases short and J 2 bases short, with 13 bases between. The CDR3 loop reads CASSGRDTAYEQYF. CDR3 nucleotide sequence: TGTGCCAGCAGCGGCCGGGATACAGCCTACGAGCAGTACTTC.

The chain is built from TRBV27 and TRBJ1-1, with D hard to call. Germline lookup yields CDR1 MNHEY and CDR2 SMNVEV (reference sequence). The germline V and J ends were trimmed by 5 bases and 1 base, with 8 bases remaining between them. CDR3 length equals 13 residues. CDR3 in DNA: TGTGCCAGCAGTCGTCTGCCGAACACTGAAGCTTTCTTT. Translated, it gives CASSRLPNTEAFF.

Note on this clone: With a far larger clone one base away, a read error is the likely cause. The J gene is TRBJ1-2, the V gene TRBV5-8; perhaps TRBD1 as D (6 bases). The CDR3 contains 15 residues. The germline V gene has CDR1 SGHTS and CDR2 YDEGEE. The CDR3 region is CSSSFFTGQSYGYTF. The CDR3 DNA follows: TGTTCCAGCAGCTTTTTTACAGGACAGTCCTATGGCTACACCTTC.

The J gene is TRBJ2-4, the V gene TRBV5-4, with D possibly TRBD1 on 5 matching bases. V was trimmed by 3 bases and J by 1 base, leaving 8 bases between them. CDR1 and CDR2 from the germline V gene are SGHNT and YYREEE (reference sequence). The CDR3 totals 14 residues. The CDR3: CASSYSGAKNIQYF. The CDR3 DNA reads TGTGCCAGCAGCTATTCAGGGGCCAAAAACATTCAGTACTTC.

This chain links TRBV27 with TRBJ2-1; D perhaps matches TRBD1 (7 bases). V was pared by 6 bases and J by 4 bases, with 13 bases between. The germline V gene encodes CDR1 MNHEY and CDR2 SMNVEV (reference sequence). The length of the CDR3 is 14 residues. CDR3 protein: CASSRGEVYNEQFF. The DNA of the CDR3 is TGTGCCAGCAGCAGGGGGGAAGTGTACAATGAGCAGTTCTTC.

The rearrangement uses TRBV7-2 and TRBJ2-4, with D perhaps being TRBD1 or TRBD2 (5 bases each). Between the trimmed V and J ends, which lost 2 bases and 0 bases, there was a span of 11 bases. Germline V gene data show CDR1 as SGHTA and CDR2 as FQGNSA. The CDR3 runs 16 residues. CDR3: CASSLTGTLAKNIQYF. CDR3 nucleotides: TGTGCCAGCAGCTTAACCGGGACCCTAGCCAAAAACATTCAGTACTTC.

The J gene is TRBJ1-6, the V gene TRBV5-8; no reliable D call. CDR1 and CDR2 from the germline V gene are SGHTS and YDEGEE. This CDR3 has 13 residues. V lost 1 base and J lost 10, with 9 bases in between. For the CDR3, the DNA is TGTGCCAGCAGCTTGAATCAGGTCTCACCCCTCCACTTT. This gives the protein CASSLNQVSPLHF.

The rearrangement uses TRBV5-1 and TRBJ1-1, with 10 bases aligning to TRBD1. The germline V gene has CDR1 SGHRS and CDR2 YFSETQ. V dropped 3 bases and J dropped 1; count of bases not matched to a gene: 6. This CDR3 contains 16 residues. The CDR3 loop is CASSSGDRGQNTEAFF. CDR3 DNA: TGCGCCAGCAGCTCTGGGGACAGGGGACAGAACACTGAAGCTTTCTTT.

The chain employs TRBV6-6 and TRBJ1-5; D gene uncertain. Germline-derived CDR1 and CDR2 are MNHNY and SVGAGI (reference sequence). The CDR3 runs 14 residues. Trimming cost V 2 bases and J 3 bases, with 8 bases left between them. The CDR3 nucleotides read TGTGCCAGCAGTTACAGTGAGAACAATCAGCCCCAGCATTTT. Amino acids: CASSYSENNQPQHF.

The chain has TRBV5-1 and TRBJ1-2; TRBD1 is a possible D gene (5 bases). This CDR3 comprises 14 residues. Germline assignment: CDR1 SGHRS and CDR2 YFSETQ. The V and J ends lost 2 bases and 6 bases respectively, with 14 bases between them. The CDR3 DNA sequence: TGCGCCAGCAGCTTATGGGACTCGACGGATGGCTACACCTTC. The encoded protein is CASSLWDSTDGYTF.

The gene calls are TRBV11-2 and TRBJ1-5, with D hard to call. Germline CDR1 is SGHAT and CDR2 is FQNNGV. CDR3 length: 15 amino acids. V lost 1 base and J 3 bases, leaving 10 bases between the germline ends. The CDR3 is CASSLGRAYNQPQHF. Written as DNA, the CDR3 is TGTGCCAGCAGCTTAGGGCGGGCTTACAATCAGCCCCAGCATTTT.

The chain recombines TRBV19 with TRBJ2-7; 8 bases align to TRBD2. J gave up 2 bases and V 3 bases, and 6 bases lay outside the gene matches. CDR1 is LNHDA and CDR2 is SQIVND in the germline V gene (reference sequence). This CDR3 region has 15 residues. CDR3 in amino acids: CASSISGAGAYEQYF. The CDR3 nucleotides are TGTGCCAGTAGTATTTCGGGAGCGGGGGCCTACGAGCAGTACTTC.

The rearrangement joins TRBV5-6 to TRBJ2-5; 8 positions match TRBD1. CDR3 length equals 15 residues. Germline values: CDR1 SGHDT, CDR2 YYEEEE. The J segment lost 5 bases and the V segment lost 2 bases, leaving 8 bases of the junction unmatched. CDR3 residues: CASSLVRGLVETQYF. For the CDR3, the DNA is TGTGCCAGCAGCTTAGTCAGGGGGCTGGTGGAGACCCAGTACTTC.

This clone was picked up one time. This chain links TRBV29-1 with TRBJ2-1; TRBD2 matches 12 bases. The CDR3 consists of 13 residues. V lost 5 bases, J lost 10 bases, and 6 bases stayed unmatched. The germline V gene encodes CDR1 SQVTM and CDR2 ANQGSEA. The CDR3 bases are TGCAGCGTTCTAGCGGGGGGGCCGTCCGAGCAGTTCTTC. Protein product: CSVLAGGPSEQFF.